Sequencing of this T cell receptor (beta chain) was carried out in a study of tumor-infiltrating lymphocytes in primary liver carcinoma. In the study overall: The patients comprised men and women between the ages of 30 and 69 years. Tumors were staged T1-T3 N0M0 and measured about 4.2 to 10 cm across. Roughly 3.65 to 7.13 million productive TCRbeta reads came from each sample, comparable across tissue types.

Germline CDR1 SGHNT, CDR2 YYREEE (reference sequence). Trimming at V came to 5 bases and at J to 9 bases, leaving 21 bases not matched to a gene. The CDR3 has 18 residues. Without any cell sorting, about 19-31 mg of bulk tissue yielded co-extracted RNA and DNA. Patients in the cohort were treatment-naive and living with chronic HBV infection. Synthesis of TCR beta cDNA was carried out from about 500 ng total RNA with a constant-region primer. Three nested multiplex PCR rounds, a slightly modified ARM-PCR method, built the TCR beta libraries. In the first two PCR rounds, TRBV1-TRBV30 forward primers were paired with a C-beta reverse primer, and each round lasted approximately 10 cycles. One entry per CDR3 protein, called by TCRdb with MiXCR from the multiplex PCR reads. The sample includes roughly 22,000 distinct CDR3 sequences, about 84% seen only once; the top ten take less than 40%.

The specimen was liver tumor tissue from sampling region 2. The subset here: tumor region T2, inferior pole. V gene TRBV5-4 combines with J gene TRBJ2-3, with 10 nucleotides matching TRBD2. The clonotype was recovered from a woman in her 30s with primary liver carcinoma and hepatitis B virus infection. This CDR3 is CASSNPAASGRRTVTQYF. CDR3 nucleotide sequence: TGTGCCAGCAGTAACCCGGCGGCTAGCGGGAGACGGACAGTAACGCAGTATTTT.